This is a list of T cell receptor beta chains from one sample in a study of T-cell memory formation after mild COVID-19. TCRdb independently ran MiXCR on the 5' RACE reads; one entry per CDR3 protein. This table has about 110,000 distinct CDR3 sequences, 15% to 20% appearing once. Source material: PBMCs or a T cell subset sorted from them (not recorded which). The receptor set was obtained from a man aged 18 to 30 who had mild COVID-19 (a few samples of this study predate the infection). Cell type and time point are not known. Both conserved end residues are part of each CDR3. D genes are given only for firm matches. The size field is filled for only some rows; it gives once, few, many or a size class.

V gene,clone size,D gene,J gene,CDR3 protein,CDR3 DNA
TRBV5-1,-,TRBD1,TRBJ2-5,CASSFGTAKETQYF,TGCGCCAGCAGCTTCGGGACAGCCAAAGAGACCCAGTACTTC
TRBV6-1,-,-,TRBJ1-1,CASSAWDKNTEAFF,TGTGCCAGCAGTGCCTGGGACAAGAACACTGAAGCTTTCTTT
TRBV4-2,many,-,TRBJ2-1,CASSQERGPSILNEQFF,TGTGCCAGCAGCCAAGAGAGGGGACCTTCAATTCTCAATGAGCAGTTCTTC
TRBV5-1,few,TRBD2,TRBJ2-1,CASSLRTSGDYNEQFF,TGCGCCAGCAGCTTACGGACTAGCGGGGACTACAATGAGCAGTTCTTC
TRBV5-1,-,TRBD1,TRBJ2-1,CASNQADRGPYNEQFF,TGCGCCAGCAACCAAGCTGACAGGGGGCCCTACAATGAGCAGTTCTTC
TRBV20-1,-,-,TRBJ1-5,CSARDLPVGNQPQHF,TGCAGTGCTAGAGATCTACCAGTGGGCAATCAGCCCCAGCATTTT
TRBV15,-,-,TRBJ2-7,CATSRGFSSYEQYF,TGTGCCACCAGCAGAGGATTTAGCTCCTACGAGCAGTACTTC
TRBV6-2/TRBV6-3,many,TRBD2,TRBJ2-2,CASSYSGTSGGWNTGELFF,TGTGCCAGCAGTTACTCCGGGACTAGCGGGGGATGGAACACCGGGGAGCTGTTTTTT
TRBV5-1,-,-,TRBJ2-1,CASSRQASSNEQFF,TGCGCCAGCAGCCGGCAGGCTAGCTCCAATGAGCAGTTCTTC
TRBV7-2,-,-,TRBJ1-5,CASSLGRQPQHF,TGTGCCAGCAGCTTAGGGAGGCAGCCCCAGCATTTT